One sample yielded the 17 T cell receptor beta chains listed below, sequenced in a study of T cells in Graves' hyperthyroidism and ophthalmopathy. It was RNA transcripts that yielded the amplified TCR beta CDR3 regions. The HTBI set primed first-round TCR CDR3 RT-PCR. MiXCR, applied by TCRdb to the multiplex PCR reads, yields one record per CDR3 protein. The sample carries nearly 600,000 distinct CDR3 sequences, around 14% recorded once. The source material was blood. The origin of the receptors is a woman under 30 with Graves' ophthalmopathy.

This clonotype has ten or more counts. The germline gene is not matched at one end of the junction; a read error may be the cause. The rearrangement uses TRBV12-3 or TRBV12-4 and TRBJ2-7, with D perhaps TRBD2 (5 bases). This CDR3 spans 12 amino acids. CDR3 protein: CASSLARDEQYF. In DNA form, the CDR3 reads TGTGCCAGCAGCTTAGCGAGGGACGAGCAGTACTTC.

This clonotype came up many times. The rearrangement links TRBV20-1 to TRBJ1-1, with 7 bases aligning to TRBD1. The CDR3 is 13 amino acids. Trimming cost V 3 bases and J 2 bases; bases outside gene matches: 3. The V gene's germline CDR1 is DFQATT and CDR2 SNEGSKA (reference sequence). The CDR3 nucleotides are TGCAGTGCTAGGCAGGGGGGAAACACTGAAGCTTTCTTT. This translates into CSARQGGNTEAFF.

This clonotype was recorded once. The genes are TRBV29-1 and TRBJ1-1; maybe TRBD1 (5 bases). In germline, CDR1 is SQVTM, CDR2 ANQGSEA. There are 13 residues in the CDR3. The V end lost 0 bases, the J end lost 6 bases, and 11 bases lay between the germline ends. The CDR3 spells CSVEESLGAEAFF. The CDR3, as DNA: TGCAGCGTTGAAGAAAGCTTAGGGGCTGAAGCTTTCTTT.

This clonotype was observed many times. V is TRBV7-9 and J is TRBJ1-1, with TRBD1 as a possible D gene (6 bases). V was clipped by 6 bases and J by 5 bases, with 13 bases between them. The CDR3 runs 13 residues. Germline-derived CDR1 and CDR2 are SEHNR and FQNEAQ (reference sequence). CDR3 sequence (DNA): TGTGCCAGCAGTGCAGGACAGACTACTGAAGCTTTCTTT. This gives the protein CASSAGQTTEAFF.

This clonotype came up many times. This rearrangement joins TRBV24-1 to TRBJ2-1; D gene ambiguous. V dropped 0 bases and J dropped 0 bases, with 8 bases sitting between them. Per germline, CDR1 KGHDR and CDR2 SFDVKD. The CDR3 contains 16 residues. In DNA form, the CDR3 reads TGTGCCACCAGTGATTTGGGCTCGCTCTCCTACAATGAGCAGTTCTTC. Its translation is CATSDLGSLSYNEQFF.

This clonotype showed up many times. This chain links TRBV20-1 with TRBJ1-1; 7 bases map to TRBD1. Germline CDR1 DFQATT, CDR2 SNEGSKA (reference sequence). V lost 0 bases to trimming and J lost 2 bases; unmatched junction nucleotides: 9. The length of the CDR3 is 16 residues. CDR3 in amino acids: CSARDPGQLANTEAFF. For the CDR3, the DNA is TGCAGTGCTAGAGATCCGGGACAGTTAGCCAACACTGAAGCTTTCTTT.

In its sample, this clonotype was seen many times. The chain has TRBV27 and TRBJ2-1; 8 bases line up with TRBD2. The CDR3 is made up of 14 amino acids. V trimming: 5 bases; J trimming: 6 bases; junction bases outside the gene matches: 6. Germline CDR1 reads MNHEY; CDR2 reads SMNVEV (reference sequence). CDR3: CASSASGTSNEQFF. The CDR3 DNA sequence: TGTGCCAGCAGTGCGTCCGGGACTAGCAATGAGCAGTTCTTC.

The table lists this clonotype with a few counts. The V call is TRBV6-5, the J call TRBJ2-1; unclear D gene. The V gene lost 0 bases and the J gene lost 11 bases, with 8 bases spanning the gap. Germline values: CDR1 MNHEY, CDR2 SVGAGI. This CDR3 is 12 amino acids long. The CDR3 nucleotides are TGTGCCAGCAGTTACTCGGAGAAAAAGCAGTTCTTC. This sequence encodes CASSYSEKKQFF.

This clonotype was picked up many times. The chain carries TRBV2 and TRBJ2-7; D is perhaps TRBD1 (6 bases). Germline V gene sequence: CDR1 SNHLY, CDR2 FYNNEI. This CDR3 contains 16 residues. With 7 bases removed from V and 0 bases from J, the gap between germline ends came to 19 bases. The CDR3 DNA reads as TGTGCCAGCAAGTTCCCCTCCGACAGGATCTCCTACGAGCAGTACTTC. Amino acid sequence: CASKFPSDRISYEQYF.

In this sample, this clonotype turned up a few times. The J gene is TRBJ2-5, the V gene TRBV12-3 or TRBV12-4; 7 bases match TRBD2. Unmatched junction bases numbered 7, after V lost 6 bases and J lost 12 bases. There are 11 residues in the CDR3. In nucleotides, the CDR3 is TGTGCCAGCAGCATAGGGGAGGGCGAGTACTTC. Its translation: CASSIGEGEYF.

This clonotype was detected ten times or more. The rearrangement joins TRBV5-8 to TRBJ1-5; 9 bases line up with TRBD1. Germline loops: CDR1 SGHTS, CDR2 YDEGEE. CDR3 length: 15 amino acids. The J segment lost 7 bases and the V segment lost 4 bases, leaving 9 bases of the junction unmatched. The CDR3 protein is CASSLGQGRRQPQHF. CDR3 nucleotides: TGTGCCAGCAGCCTGGGACAGGGACGTAGGCAGCCCCAGCATTTT.

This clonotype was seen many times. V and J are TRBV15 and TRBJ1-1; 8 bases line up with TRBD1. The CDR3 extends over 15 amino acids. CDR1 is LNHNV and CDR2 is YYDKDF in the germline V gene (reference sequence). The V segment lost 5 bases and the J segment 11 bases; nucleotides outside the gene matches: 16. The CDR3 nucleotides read TGTGCCACCAGCGGAGGGGGACAGGCCTCAATCAAGGCTTTCTTT. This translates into CATSGGGQASIKAFF. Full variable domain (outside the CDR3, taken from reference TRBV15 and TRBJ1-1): DAMVIQNPRYQVTQFGKPVTLSCSQTLNHNVMYWYQQKSSQAPKLLFHYYDKDFNNEADTPDNFQSRRPNTSFCFLDIRSPGLGDTAMYLCATSGGGQASIKAFFGQGTRLTVV.

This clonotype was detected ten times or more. The CDR3 region has the DNA TGCAGTGCTAGAAGAGACAGCCTCTACGAGCAGTACTTC. This encodes CSARRDSLYEQYF. This chain links TRBV20-1 with TRBJ2-7; TRBD1 might be the D (5 bases). Looked up from germline, CDR1 is DFQATT and CDR2 is SNEGSKA (reference sequence). This CDR3 spans 13 amino acids. The germline V and J ends were trimmed by 2 bases and 3 bases, with 11 bases remaining between them.

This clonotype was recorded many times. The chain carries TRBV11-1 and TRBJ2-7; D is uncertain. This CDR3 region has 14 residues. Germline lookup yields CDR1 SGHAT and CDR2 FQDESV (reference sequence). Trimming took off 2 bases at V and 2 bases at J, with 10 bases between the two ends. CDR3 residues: CASSLRPGPYEQYF. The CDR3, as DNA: TGTGCCAGCAGCTTAAGACCCGGCCCCTACGAGCAGTACTTC.

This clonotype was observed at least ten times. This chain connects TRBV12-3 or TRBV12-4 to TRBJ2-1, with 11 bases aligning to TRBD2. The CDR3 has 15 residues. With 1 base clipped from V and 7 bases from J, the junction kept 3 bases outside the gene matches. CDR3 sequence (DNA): TGTGCCAGCAGTTTAGAGGCTAGCGGGAGGAATGAGCAGTTCTTC. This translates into CASSLEASGRNEQFF.

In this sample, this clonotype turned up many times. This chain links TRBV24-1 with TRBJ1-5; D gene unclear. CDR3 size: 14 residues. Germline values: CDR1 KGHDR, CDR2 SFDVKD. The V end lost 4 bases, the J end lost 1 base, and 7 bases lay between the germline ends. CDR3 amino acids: CATSEDGSNQPQHF. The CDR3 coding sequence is TGTGCCACCAGTGAAGACGGGAGCAATCAGCCCCAGCATTTT.

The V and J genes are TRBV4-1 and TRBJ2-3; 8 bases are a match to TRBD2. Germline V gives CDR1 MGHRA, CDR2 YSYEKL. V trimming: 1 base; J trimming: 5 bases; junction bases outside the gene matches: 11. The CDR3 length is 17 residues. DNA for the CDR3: TGCGCCAGCAGCCAAGGAGTTAGCGGGGCCCTGGGAGATACGCAGTATTTT. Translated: CASSQGVSGALGDTQYF.